These 31 T cell receptor beta chains were all obtained from the same sample, sequenced in a study of blood T cell repertoires in COVID-19. The data were produced by immunoSEQ multiplex PCR, yet TCRdb's version contains in-frame clones alone and is incomplete. Here the sample spans fewer than 200,000 clones, approximately 90% being singletons. Sequenced sample: peripheral blood. Source of these receptors: a woman in her 70s with COVID-19, enrolled during active disease.

V usage is TRBV27 and J usage is TRBJ2-7; 7 bases match TRBD2. This CDR3 is built from 14 residues. From germline, CDR1 is MNHEY and CDR2 SMNVEV (reference sequence). The junction had 5 bases not matched to a gene; V was cut back by 5 bases and J by 1 base. The CDR3 DNA sequence: TGTGCCAGCAGTGGTTTGGGAGGGTCCTACGAGCAGTACTTC. As protein: CASSGLGGSYEQYF.

The J gene is TRBJ2-2, the V gene TRBV7-9, with a possible D match to TRBD1 (6 bases). V lost 5 bases and J lost 0, with 13 bases in between. The CDR3 is made up of 16 amino acids. Germline V gene lookup returns CDR1 SEHNR and CDR2 FQNEAQ (reference sequence). CDR3 region: CASSASGTPNTGELFF. CDR3 bases: TGTGCCAGCAGCGCTTCCGGGACACCGAACACCGGGGAGCTGTTTTTT.

The rearrangement links TRBV5-6 to TRBJ2-2; 8 positions match TRBD1. The CDR3 totals 16 residues. Germline CDR1 SGHDT, CDR2 YYEEEE. The ends lost 0 bases at V and 3 bases at J; junction bases unmatched: 4. The CDR3 sequence is CASSLVPGGDTGELFF. The CDR3 nucleotides read TGTGCCAGCAGCTTGGTCCCAGGGGGCGACACCGGGGAGCTGTTTTTT. The full variable domain, its missing parts supplied by reference TRBV5-6 and TRBJ2-2, is DAGVTQSPTHLIKTRGQQVTLRCSPKSGHDTVSWYQQALGQGPQFIFQYYEEEERQRGNFPDRFSGHQFPNYSSELNVNALLLGDSALYLCASSLVPGGDTGELFFGEGSRLTVL.

The genes are TRBV5-6 and TRBJ2-5; D is uncertain. Germline V gene sequence: CDR1 SGHDT, CDR2 YYEEEE. This CDR3 is built from 14 residues. V lost 6 bases and J lost 5, with 17 bases in between. CDR3 loop: CASIRGKARETQYF. The CDR3 DNA reads as TGTGCCAGCATCCGCGGCAAGGCCCGGGAGACCCAGTACTTC.

This clone was recorded once. The chain couples TRBV11-3 to TRBJ1-1, with D possibly TRBD1 on 6 matching bases. Trimming took off 0 bases at V and 10 bases at J, with 12 bases between the two ends. Germline-derived CDR1 and CDR2 are SGHNT and YENEEA. The CDR3 covers 13 residues. CDR3 coding DNA: TGTGCCAGCAGCTTAGAACCAGGGGTGGGAGCTTTCTTT. Translating it yields CASSLEPGVGAFF.

V usage is TRBV5-4 and J usage is TRBJ1-4; TRBD1 matches at 9 bases. Germline lookup yields CDR1 SGHNT and CDR2 YYREEE (reference sequence). There are 14 residues in the CDR3. V gave up 4 bases and J gave up 5 bases; unmatched junction bases: 3. Written as DNA, the CDR3 is TGTGCCAGCAGCCGAGGGACAGGGAATGAAAAACTGTTTTTT. Protein sequence: CASSRGTGNEKLFF.

The chain recombines TRBV19 with TRBJ1-1; TRBD1 matches 9 bases. The CDR3 loop spans 13 amino acids. Germline assignment: CDR1 LNHDA and CDR2 SQIVND (reference sequence). With 5 bases clipped from V and 8 bases from J, the junction kept 6 bases outside the gene matches. The CDR3 loop reads CASSQQGAGEAFF. CDR3 nucleotide sequence: TGTGCCAGTAGTCAACAGGGGGCTGGGGAAGCTTTCTTT.

In DNA, the CDR3 is TGTGCCAGCAGTTTACGGACTAGCCTTACCTACAATGAGCAGTTCTTC. Amino acids: CASSLRTSLTYNEQFF. This chain uses TRBV27 with TRBJ2-1; 8 bases match TRBD2. CDR3 length: 16 residues. CDR1 MNHEY and CDR2 SMNVEV come from the germline V gene (reference sequence). J was trimmed by 2 bases and V by 2 bases; bases with no gene match: 5.

This clone was recorded a few times. The V call is TRBV3-1 (or the pseudogene TRBV3-2), the J call TRBJ1-5; D is unresolved. CDR1 is LGHDT, CDR2 YNNKEL, per germline (reference sequence). This CDR3 has 15 residues. Trimming left V 5 bases short and J 2 bases short, with 13 bases between. The CDR3, as DNA: TGTGCCAGCAGCTCAGATGGGCTGGGCAATCAGCCCCAGCATTTT. Its protein is CASSSDGLGNQPQHF.

The rearrangement uses TRBV7-3 and TRBJ2-1; tentative D call: TRBD1 (6 bases). The germline V and J ends were trimmed by 4 bases and 5 bases, with 15 bases remaining between them. This CDR3 spans 15 amino acids. CDR1 SGHTA and CDR2 FQGTGA come from the germline V gene. Here the CDR3 DNA reads TGTGCCAGCAGCTCCCCCGGGACACGCAACAATGAGCAGTTCTTC. This translates into CASSSPGTRNNEQFF.

The V call is TRBV10-3, the J call TRBJ2-2; 12 bases align to TRBD2. J lost 2 bases, V lost 3 bases, and 7 bases had no gene match. The CDR3 length is 18 residues. Germline V gene sequence: CDR1 ENHRY, CDR2 SYGVKD. CDR3 residues: CAISERLAGDFNTGELFF. CDR3 DNA sequence: TGTGCCATCAGTGAAAGACTAGCGGGGGATTTTAACACCGGGGAGCTGTTTTTT.

The chain's CDR3 is CAEWTSGYEQYF. In DNA, the CDR3 is TGTGCCGAGTGGACTAGCGGCTACGAGCAGTACTTC. The rearrangement uses TRBV7-2 and TRBJ2-7; 10 bases match TRBD2. The CDR3 extends over 12 amino acids. Germline lookup yields CDR1 SGHTA and CDR2 FQGNSA. The V and J ends lost 11 bases and 3 bases, in that order; junction bases with no gene match: 4.

This chain connects TRBV6-5 to TRBJ1-2; D is unclear. Trimming removed 5 bases from V and 5 bases from J, with 12 bases in between. The CDR3 length is 13 residues. CDR1 and CDR2 from the germline V gene are MNHEY and SVGAGI. The DNA of the CDR3 is TGTGCCAGCAGTCAACCCCCCGGTTATGGCTACACCTTC. It codes for CASSQPPGYGYTF.

This clone has just one count. This chain uses TRBV18 with TRBJ2-1; D is uncertain. The CDR3 has 11 residues. The germline gives CDR1 KGHSH, CDR2 LQKENI. V dropped 1 base and J dropped 8 bases, with 3 bases sitting between them. CDR3 DNA: TGTGCCAGCTCACCACGCGATGAGCAGTTCTTC. It translates to CASSPRDEQFF.

This clone was recorded a few times. This sequence joins TRBV29-1 and TRBJ1-5; D is unresolved. The germline gives CDR1 SQVTM, CDR2 ANQGSEA. CDR3 length: 10 residues. Between the trimmed V and J ends, which lost 7 bases and 5 bases, there was a span of 6 bases. The CDR3 sequence: CSGVHQPQHF. The CDR3, as DNA: TGCAGCGGCGTACATCAGCCCCAGCATTTT.

About this clone itself: Other DNA sequences in this sample translate to the same CDR3. The chain employs TRBV7-2 and TRBJ1-1, with D unclear. The CDR3 runs to 14 residues. V was trimmed by 0 bases and J by 7 bases, leaving 12 bases between them. Germline CDR1 reads SGHTA; CDR2 reads FQGNSA. CDR3 sequence reads: CASSLAVRQSEAFF. The CDR3 bases are TGTGCCAGCAGCTTAGCGGTGAGGCAGAGTGAAGCTTTCTTT.

V and J are TRBV7-2 and TRBJ2-1, with a possible D match to TRBD2 (5 bases). CDR1 and CDR2 from the germline V gene are SGHTA and FQGNSA. The V gene lost 5 bases and the J gene lost 8 bases, with 22 bases spanning the gap. The CDR3 totals 16 residues. The CDR3 reads CASSPGLGPASDEQFF. CDR3 DNA: TGTGCCAGCAGCCCCGGACTGGGTCCGGCGAGCGATGAGCAGTTCTTC.

This clone came up once. The genes are TRBV7-3 and TRBJ1-1; D is uncertain. Trimming removed 1 base at V and 0 bases at J, with 9 bases between. The CDR3 covers 15 residues. Germline assignment: CDR1 SGHTA and CDR2 FQGTGA. CDR3 region: CASSLMGEMNTEAFF. As DNA, the CDR3 is TGTGCCAGCAGCTTAATGGGAGAAATGAACACTGAAGCTTTCTTT.

Here the CDR3 reads CATREIHTGELFF. DNA of the CDR3: TGCGCCACGCGCGAAATACACACCGGGGAGCTGTTTTTT. The V call is TRBV5-1, the J call TRBJ2-2; no clear D gene. The CDR3 runs to 13 residues. Germline-derived CDR1 and CDR2 are SGHRS and YFSETQ. V lost 9 bases to trimming and J lost 3 bases, with 12 bases between them.

The chain recombines TRBV3-1 (or the pseudogene TRBV3-2) with TRBJ1-5; 8 bases fit TRBD1. CDR1 and CDR2 from the germline V gene are LGHDT and YNNKEL (reference sequence). V gave up 1 base and J gave up 7 bases; unmatched junction bases: 6. The CDR3 extends over 15 amino acids. The DNA of the CDR3 is TGTGCCAGCAGCCAAGGGGTACAGGGGGGGCAGCCCCAGCATTTT. Translated, it gives CASSQGVQGGQPQHF.

The genes are TRBV4-2 and TRBJ2-7; the match to TRBD2 covers 9 bases. Germline V gene data show CDR1 as LGHNA and CDR2 as YNFKEQ. The V segment lost 2 bases and the J segment 0 bases; nucleotides outside the gene matches: 8. The CDR3 runs to 17 residues. The CDR3 protein is CASSQRVASGNSYEQYF. The DNA for the CDR3 is TGTGCCAGCAGCCAAAGAGTAGCTAGCGGGAACTCCTACGAGCAGTACTTC.

About this clone itself: Other nucleotide sequences in the sample specify the same CDR3. The rearrangement uses TRBV7-9 and TRBJ1-1; D remains ambiguous. Germline V CDR1 and CDR2: SEHNR, FQNEAQ (reference sequence). The CDR3 runs 13 residues. V was trimmed by 1 base and J by 2 bases, leaving 5 bases between them. The CDR3 DNA reads TGTGCCAGCAGCTTAGGACAAAACACTGAAGCTTTCTTT. It is translated as CASSLGQNTEAFF. The whole variable domain, remainder taken from reference TRBV7-9 and TRBJ1-1, is DTGVSQNPRHKITKRGQNVTFRCDPISEHNRLYWYRQTLGQGPEFLTYFQNEAQLEKSRLLSDRFSAERPKGSFSTLEIQRTEQGDSAMYLCASSLGQNTEAFFGQGTRLTVV.

This chain connects TRBV7-2 to TRBJ2-3; D gene ambiguous. V was trimmed by 5 bases and J by 4 bases, leaving 10 bases between them. This CDR3 is 13 amino acids long. CDR1 and CDR2 from the germline V gene are SGHTA and FQGNSA. The CDR3 DNA reads TGTGCCAGCAGCAACTACAATCCAGATACGCAGTATTTT. It codes for CASSNYNPDTQYF. The full variable domain, its missing parts supplied by reference TRBV7-2 and TRBJ2-3, is GAGVSQSPSNKVTEKGKDVELRCDPISGHTALYWYRQSLGQGLEFLIYFQGNSAPDKSGLPSDRFSAERTGGSVSTLTIQRTQQEDSAVYLCASSNYNPDTQYFGPGTRLTVL.

This clone has only a few counts. The chain recombines TRBV7-2 with TRBJ2-1; D unclear. With 2 bases removed from V and 0 bases from J, the gap between germline ends came to 8 bases. This CDR3 region has 15 residues. Germline assignment: CDR1 SGHTA and CDR2 FQGNSA. CDR3 nucleotides: TGTGCCAGCAGCTTACTACGGAGCTCCTACAATGAGCAGTTCTTC. Translated: CASSLLRSSYNEQFF.

This chain connects TRBV5-4 to TRBJ2-5; TRBD1 aligns across 7 bases. V lost 0 bases, J lost 9 bases, and 8 bases stayed unmatched. Germline V gene sequence: CDR1 SGHNT, CDR2 YYREEE (reference sequence). This CDR3 is 14 amino acids long. The DNA of the CDR3 is TGTGCCAGCAGCTTGGTAGGGGGCCATAGCGCCCAGTACTTC. Protein sequence: CASSLVGGHSAQYF.

The rearrangement links TRBV9 to TRBJ1-2, with 8 bases identical to TRBD1. V dropped 0 bases and J dropped 4; count of bases not matched to a gene: 5. In germline, CDR1 is SGDLS, CDR2 YYNGEE. The CDR3 runs 15 residues. The CDR3 coding sequence is TGTGCCAGCAGCGTAGAGGACAGGGCAAGCTATGGCTACACCTTC. Translated, it gives CASSVEDRASYGYTF.

About this clone itself: Additional DNA sequences in this sample encode the identical CDR3. V usage is TRBV6-5 and J usage is TRBJ1-1; D is undetermined. Germline V gene sequence: CDR1 MNHEY, CDR2 SVGAGI. Trimming pared 5 bases from V and 0 bases from J, leaving 4 bases between. The CDR3 spans 12 residues. As DNA, the CDR3 is TGTGCCAGCAGTCGTATGAACACTGAAGCTTTCTTT. Its translation: CASSRMNTEAFF.

This clone was seen only a few times. V and J are TRBV2 and TRBJ2-7; 8 bases are shared with TRBD2. The CDR3 consists of 14 residues. Germline values: CDR1 SNHLY, CDR2 FYNNEI. J was trimmed by 5 bases and V by 8 bases; bases with no gene match: 11. CDR3 bases: TGTGCCAGCCTTCACGGGAGGGGGGAGGACGAGCAGTACTTC. Translation: CASLHGRGEDEQYF.

This chain joins TRBV4-1 and TRBJ1-2; 7 bases are shared with TRBD1. Germline V CDR1 and CDR2: MGHRA, YSYEKL. The CDR3 runs 18 residues. With V trimmed by 0 bases and J by 8 bases, 18 bases remained unmatched. The CDR3 coding sequence is TGCGCCAGCAGCCAAGATCGCGGACAGGCTTTATTTTCCCTAGGCTACACCTTC. Translated: CASSQDRGQALFSLGYTF.

As DNA, the CDR3 is TGCGCCAGCAGCTTGGCCGGGGGGCAGTCCTCCTACAATGAGCAGTTCTTC. Its translation is CASSLAGGQSSYNEQFF. The genes are TRBV5-1 and TRBJ2-1, with D possibly matching TRBD2 (7 bases). The CDR3 loop spans 17 amino acids. Deletions cut 0 bases from V and 0 bases from J, with 13 bases between. Germline assignment: CDR1 SGHRS and CDR2 YFSETQ. Full variable domain (outside the CDR3, taken from reference TRBV5-1 and TRBJ2-1): KAGVTQTPRYLIKTRGQQVTLSCSPISGHRSVSWYQQTPGQGLQFLFEYFSETQRNKGNFPGRFSGRQFSNSRSEMNVSTLELGDSALYLCASSLAGGQSSYNEQFFGPGTRLTVL.

The V call is TRBV25-1, the J call TRBJ2-5, with D uncertain. The V gene lost 4 bases and the J gene lost 3 bases, with 3 bases spanning the gap. Germline loops: CDR1 MGHDK, CDR2 SYGVNS. CDR3 length: 11 amino acids. The CDR3 DNA sequence: TGTGCCAGCAGTGCAAAAGAGACCCAGTACTTC. Translation: CASSAKETQYF. The full variable domain, completed using reference TRBV25-1 and TRBJ2-5, is EADIYQTPRYLVIGTGKKITLECSQTMGHDKMYWYQQDPGMELHLIHYSYGVNSTEKGDLSSESTVSRIRTEHFPLTLESARPSHTSQYLCASSAKETQYFGPGTRLLVL.